The 27 T cell receptor beta chains below all came from one sample that was sequenced in a study of follicular helper T cells after annual influenza vaccination. Using immunoSEQ multiplex PCR, the repertoire was profiled, and TCRdb retains in-frame clones only, with some absent. Of about 11,000 clones detected, roughly 82% appear once; the ten largest clones hold 0.85% to 0.9%. The input for sequencing was CXCR5- memory CD4+ T cells sorted from blood, taken 6 weeks after influenza vaccination. These receptors all stem from an adult who received the influenza vaccine.

This chain joins TRBV6-5 and TRBJ1-6; D is uncertain. Trimming left V 6 bases short and J 9 bases short, with 15 bases between. This CDR3 has 14 amino acids. Looked up from germline, CDR1 is MNHEY and CDR2 is SVGAGI. CDR3 loop: CASSVRGGGSPLHF. For the CDR3, the DNA is TGTGCCAGCAGCGTCCGGGGTGGCGGTTCACCCCTCCACTTT.

The chain is built from TRBV28 and TRBJ1-5; tentatively, D is TRBD1 (5 bases). The CDR3 has 18 residues. Germline loops: CDR1 MDHEN, CDR2 SYDVKM. V lost 5 bases, J lost 0 bases, and 20 bases lay in between. This chain's CDR3 is CASSTPGERGYSNQPQHF. CDR3 DNA: TGTGCCAGCAGTACCCCAGGCGAGAGGGGATATAGCAATCAGCCCCAGCATTTT.

The J gene is TRBJ1-2, the V gene TRBV10-3, with a weak D call TRBD1 (5 bases). V shed 5 bases and J shed 7 bases, with 17 bases lying between them. Germline assignment: CDR1 ENHRY and CDR2 SYGVKD. This CDR3 region has 14 residues. CDR3 bases: TGTGCCATCAGTACGGGTCAAGGGGCGGGTGGCTACACCTTC. The encoded protein is CAISTGQGAGGYTF.

The chain employs TRBV19 and TRBJ1-2; D unresolved. The CDR3 is 12 residues long. Between the trimmed V and J ends, which lost 0 bases and 8 bases, there was a span of 7 bases. Germline loops: CDR1 LNHDA, CDR2 SQIVND (reference sequence). The CDR3 reads CASSIEERGYTF. In DNA form, the CDR3 reads TGTGCCAGTAGTATAGAGGAAAGGGGCTACACCTTC.

J is TRBJ2-2 and V is TRBV4-1, with D possibly being TRBD2 (5 bases). Germline assignment: CDR1 MGHRA and CDR2 YSYEKL. This CDR3 spans 14 amino acids. V was trimmed by 4 bases and J by 1 base, leaving 7 bases between them. CDR3: CASSRGWNTGELFF. CDR3 DNA sequence: TGCGCCAGCAGCCGCGGGTGGAACACCGGGGAGCTGTTTTTT.

The V and J genes are TRBV4-3 and TRBJ2-1; TRBD1 agrees at 12 bases. The CDR3 consists of 17 residues. The junction had 8 bases not matched to a gene; V was cut back by 1 base and J by 7 bases. Germline V lookup: CDR1 LGHNA, CDR2 YSLEER. The CDR3 here is CASSQGPSGQGANEQFF. CDR3 sequence (DNA): TGCGCCAGCAGCCAAGGCCCCTCGGGACAGGGGGCGAATGAGCAGTTCTTC.

J is TRBJ2-1 and V is TRBV12-5; D may be TRBD1 (5 bases). The germline gives CDR1 LGHNT, CDR2 FRNRAP. Trimming took 1 base from V and 5 from J, leaving 12 bases between them. The CDR3 sequence is 15 residues long. This chain's CDR3 is CASGLDRGGHNEQFF. The CDR3 DNA is TGTGCTAGTGGTTTGGATAGGGGTGGCCACAATGAGCAGTTCTTC.

CDR3: CASSIKGGAGSTGELFF. The CDR3 DNA reads TGTGCCAGTAGTATAAAGGGGGGCGCGGGAAGCACCGGGGAGCTGTTTTTT. The chain recombines TRBV19 with TRBJ2-2, with D tentatively TRBD1 or TRBD2 (6 bases each). The V end was cut by 2 bases, the J end by 4 bases, with 17 bases between. The CDR3 is 17 residues long. CDR1 is LNHDA, CDR2 SQIVND, per germline (reference sequence).

The CDR3 nucleotides read TGTGCCAGCAGTAACGGACTAGCGGGGATCAGAGAGCAGTTCTTC. Its translation is CASSNGLAGIREQFF. The chain joins TRBV6-5 to TRBJ2-1; the match to TRBD2 covers 12 bases. V dropped 5 bases and J dropped 10; count of bases not matched to a gene: 9. The length of the CDR3 is 15 residues. Germline V gene sequence: CDR1 MNHEY, CDR2 SVGAGI.

The chain recombines TRBV5-1 with TRBJ1-1; TRBD1 aligns across 9 bases. J gave up 1 base and V 4 bases, and 8 bases lay outside the gene matches. The germline V gene encodes CDR1 SGHRS and CDR2 YFSETQ. The CDR3 length is 16 residues. CDR3 sequence reads: CASSLEAGQGNTEAFF. In DNA form, the CDR3 reads TGCGCCAGCAGCCTGGAGGCGGGACAGGGGAACACTGAAGCTTTCTTT.

This chain joins TRBV18 and TRBJ1-4; D unresolved. V lost 2 bases and J lost 3, with 4 bases in between. Looked up from germline, CDR1 is KGHSH and CDR2 is LQKENI. The CDR3 loop spans 13 amino acids. CDR3 region: CASSPYSNEKLFF. The CDR3, as DNA: TGTGCCAGCTCACCATATTCTAATGAAAAACTGTTTTTT.

The CDR3 protein is CAWSVRQGKTQYF. CDR3 in DNA: TGTGCCTGGAGTGTAAGGCAGGGAAAGACCCAGTACTTC. The chain employs TRBV30 and TRBJ2-5; D may be TRBD1 (5 bases). The CDR3 contains 13 residues. Germline CDR1 reads GTSNPN; CDR2 reads SVGIG (reference sequence). Trimming removed 0 bases at V and 6 bases at J, with 11 bases between.

The chain is built from TRBV25-1 and TRBJ1-1; 8 bases fit TRBD1. V shed 4 bases, J shed 4 bases, and the junction held 11 bases outside the gene matches. CDR3 length: 16 residues. Germline-derived CDR1 and CDR2 are MGHDK and SYGVNS. The CDR3 DNA follows: TGTGCCAGCAGTGTGACAGGGGACGCCCGAAGCACTGAAGCTTTCTTT. Translated, it gives CASSVTGDARSTEAFF. The full variable domain, rest sourced from reference TRBV25-1 and TRBJ1-1, is EADIYQTPRYLVIGTGKKITLECSQTMGHDKMYWYQQDPGMELHLIHYSYGVNSTEKGDLSSESTVSRIRTEHFPLTLESARPSHTSQYLCASSVTGDARSTEAFFGQGTRLTVV.

The rearrangement joins TRBV4-3 to TRBJ1-2; D is undetermined. Trimming removed 0 bases at V and 2 bases at J, with 10 bases between. From germline, CDR1 is LGHNA and CDR2 YSLEER. The CDR3 runs to 15 residues. The CDR3 region is CASSQDLLVNYGYTF. In nucleotides, the CDR3 is TGCGCCAGCAGCCAAGACCTGCTTGTCAACTATGGCTACACCTTC.

This chain uses TRBV20-1 with TRBJ2-3; D is unclear. V was shortened by 6 bases and J by 6 bases, with 10 bases between the two germline ends. This CDR3 comprises 11 residues. Germline CDR1 reads DFQATT; CDR2 reads SNEGSKA (reference sequence). CDR3 DNA: TGCAGTGCGGTCCCCAGGGATACGCAGTATTTT. Its protein is CSAVPRDTQYF.

This clone was detected once. V gene TRBV11-1 combines with J gene TRBJ1-1, with D unresolved. The CDR3 loop spans 14 amino acids. V was clipped by 0 bases and J by 2 bases, with 7 bases between them. Germline V gene sequence: CDR1 SGHAT, CDR2 FQDESV (reference sequence). CDR3 sequence: CASSLAHSNTEAFF. The DNA of the CDR3 is TGTGCCAGCAGCTTAGCGCACAGTAACACTGAAGCTTTCTTT.

CDR3 DNA: TGTGCCAGCAGTTACTCGGGCGGGGGACCCACAGATACGCAGTATTTT. Protein sequence: CASSYSGGGPTDTQYF. The chain is built from TRBV6-5 and TRBJ2-3; 7 bases fit TRBD2. Germline lookup yields CDR1 MNHEY and CDR2 SVGAGI. This CDR3 region has 16 residues. J gave up 2 bases and V 0 bases, and 5 bases lay outside the gene matches.

This rearrangement joins TRBV7-3 to TRBJ1-5, with D unresolved. Trimming stripped 1 base from V and 0 bases from J, with 13 bases between. Germline V gene lookup returns CDR1 SGHTA and CDR2 FQGTGA. This CDR3 comprises 17 residues. CDR3 sequence: CASSLRGRGYSNQPQHF. CDR3 coding DNA: TGTGCCAGCAGCTTAAGAGGACGGGGTTATAGCAATCAGCCCCAGCATTTT.

The rearrangement uses TRBV9 and TRBJ1-4; D gene unclear. Trimming shortened V by 0 bases and J by 3 bases, and 9 bases separated the two germline ends. CDR3 length: 15 amino acids. Per the germline V gene, CDR1 is SGDLS and CDR2 is YYNGEE. The CDR3 spells CASSVGGRANEKLFF. In DNA form, the CDR3 reads TGTGCCAGCAGCGTAGGTGGTCGGGCTAATGAAAAACTGTTTTTT.

The rearrangement joins TRBV19 to TRBJ1-5; 10 positions agree with TRBD1. Germline CDR1 LNHDA, CDR2 SQIVND (reference sequence). V lost 5 bases to trimming and J lost 3 bases; unmatched junction nucleotides: 7. The CDR3 spans 16 residues. In DNA, the CDR3 is TGTGCCAGTAGTGACCGGGACAGGGGTCCCAATCAGCCCCAGCATTTT. It encodes CASSDRDRGPNQPQHF.

V usage is TRBV18 and J usage is TRBJ2-5; D is unresolved. This CDR3 has 12 residues. Germline V lookup: CDR1 KGHSH, CDR2 LQKENI. The ends were cut back, 4 bases at V and 5 bases at J, with 8 bases in the middle. The CDR3 nucleotides are TGTGCCAGCTCACAGGAAGGGGAGACCCAGTACTTC. It specifies CASSQEGETQYF.

The rearrangement joins TRBV18 to TRBJ2-1; 8 bases map to TRBD1. This CDR3 region has 16 residues. Germline V lookup: CDR1 KGHSH, CDR2 LQKENI. J gave up 6 bases and V 3 bases, and 10 bases lay outside the gene matches. The CDR3 spells CASSPLQGAEGNEQFF. The CDR3 bases are TGTGCCAGCTCACCGCTGCAGGGGGCAGAGGGCAATGAGCAGTTCTTC.

This chain's CDR3 is CASSQGQLNTGELFF. CDR3 sequence (DNA): TGCGCCAGCAGCCAAGGACAGCTTAACACCGGGGAGCTGTTTTTT. The rearrangement joins TRBV4-1 to TRBJ2-2; D may be TRBD1 (5 bases). The ends were cut back, 1 base at V and 2 bases at J, with 8 bases in the middle. The CDR3 totals 15 residues. Germline values: CDR1 MGHRA, CDR2 YSYEKL.

The chain uses TRBV29-1 and TRBJ2-7; TRBD1 aligns across 8 bases. Per germline, CDR1 SQVTM and CDR2 ANQGSEA. The CDR3 consists of 13 residues. J gave up 0 bases and V 7 bases, and 5 bases lay outside the gene matches. The DNA of the CDR3 is TGCAGCGCCGAGGACAGGGTCTCCTACGAGCAGTACTTC. This sequence encodes CSAEDRVSYEQYF.

This sequence joins TRBV5-1 and TRBJ2-7; 11 bases are a match to TRBD2. CDR1 is SGHRS and CDR2 is YFSETQ in the germline V gene. The CDR3 covers 14 residues. The junction had 3 bases not matched to a gene; V was cut back by 4 bases and J by 3 bases. CDR3 sequence reads: CASSGTSGIYEQYF. The CDR3 DNA follows: TGCGCCAGCAGCGGGACTAGCGGAATCTACGAGCAGTACTTC.

This chain links TRBV7-8 with TRBJ1-4, with 9 bases aligning to TRBD1. This CDR3 contains 15 residues. With V trimmed by 5 bases and J by 7 bases, 8 bases remained unmatched. Germline CDR1 reads SGHVS; CDR2 reads FQNEAQ. CDR3 residues: CASSLMGQGGEKLFF. The DNA for the CDR3 is TGTGCCAGCAGCCTAATGGGACAGGGAGGTGAAAAACTGTTTTTT.

The gene calls are TRBV6-1 and TRBJ2-7; TRBD1 matches 9 bases. This CDR3 region has 14 residues. Per the germline V gene, CDR1 is MNHNS and CDR2 is SASEGT. Trimming took 4 bases from V and 4 from J; bases not matched to a gene: 5. The CDR3 bases are TGTGCCAGCAGTGGGGACAGGGTATCGTACGAGCAGTACTTC. Protein sequence: CASSGDRVSYEQYF.